The 24 T cell receptor beta chains listed next were all sequenced from one sample in a study of human T cells and chemical hapten exposure. Time point reported: patch test 2, 6 weeks after DPC sensitization. The treatment was: therapeutic diphenylcyclopropenone sensitization with weekly scalp DPC. TCRdb called the RACE reads again in MiXCR, with one record for every CDR3 protein. The sample includes approximately 97,000 distinct CDR3 sequences, roughly 11% of them seen just once. The sequences come from whole blood, collected in connection with sensitization to the hapten diphenylcyclopropenone (DPC). The receptor set was obtained from a woman in her forties with alopecia areata. Some clones in this sample may be carry-over from other donors' samples.

This clonotype was counted between two and nine times. This chain links TRBV7-9 with TRBJ2-1; 9 nucleotides match TRBD1. Germline trimming cut 11 bases from V and 1 base from J; bases unmatched to any gene: 3. There are 13 residues in the CDR3. CDR1 and CDR2 from the germline V gene are SEHNR and FQNEAQ (reference sequence). CDR3 amino acids: CAGGQGSYNEQFF. Written as DNA, the CDR3 is TGTGCCGGGGGACAGGGATCCTACAATGAGCAGTTCTTC.

The chain links TRBV19 to TRBJ1-1, with 7 bases that match TRBD1. The CDR3 runs 17 residues. After removal of 5 bases from V and 0 bases from J, the junction contained 12 bases not matched to a gene. The germline V gene encodes CDR1 LNHDA and CDR2 SQIVND (reference sequence). CDR3 loop: CASSSPQGRSVNTEAFF. CDR3 nucleotides: TGTGCCAGTAGTTCCCCACAGGGGCGGTCGGTGAACACTGAAGCTTTCTTT. Combining the CDR3 with reference TRBV19 and TRBJ1-1 gives the whole variable domain DGGITQSPKYLFRKEGQNVTLSCEQNLNHDAMYWYRQDPGQGLRLIYYSQIVNDFQKGDIAEGYSVSREKKESFPLTVTSAQKNPTAFYLCASSSPQGRSVNTEAFFGQGTRLTVV.

The table lists this clonotype with a few counts. The genes are TRBV27 and TRBJ1-5; D remains ambiguous. Germline CDR1 is MNHEY and CDR2 is SMNVEV (reference sequence). CDR3 size: 13 residues. Trimming cost V 3 bases and J 0 bases, with 3 bases left between them. The CDR3 nucleotides are TGTGCCAGCAGTTTTGATAGCAATCAGCCCCAGCATTTT. Translation: CASSFDSNQPQHF.

V gene TRBV7-2 combines with J gene TRBJ1-2, with 8 positions matching TRBD1. CDR3 length: 15 residues. Germline trimming cut 2 bases from V and 1 base from J; bases unmatched to any gene: 3. CDR1 is SGHTA and CDR2 is FQGNSA in the germline V gene. Here the CDR3 DNA reads TGTGCCAGCAGCTTACCAGGGGGCGTTAACTATGGCTACACCTTC. Amino acid sequence: CASSLPGGVNYGYTF.

The chain joins TRBV28 to TRBJ1-1; a possible D gene is TRBD1 (5 bases). The V gene's germline CDR1 is MDHEN and CDR2 SYDVKM. This CDR3 contains 16 residues. V lost 5 bases and J 3 bases, leaving 19 bases between the germline ends. CDR3 sequence: CASSPTPWMGDTEAFF. The CDR3 nucleotides are TGTGCCAGCAGTCCCACCCCCTGGATGGGGGACACTGAAGCTTTCTTT. Based on the CDR3 plus reference TRBV28 and TRBJ1-1, the full variable domain is DVKVTQSSRYLVKRTGEKVFLECVQDMDHENMFWYRQDPGLGLRLIYFSYDVKMKEKGDIPEGYSVSREKKERFSLILESASTNQTSMYLCASSPTPWMGDTEAFFGQGTRLTVV.

This clonotype was counted only a few times. The rearrangement links TRBV10-3 to TRBJ2-3; the D gene is possibly TRBD2 (5 bases). The V gene's germline CDR1 is ENHRY and CDR2 SYGVKD. Trimming took 7 bases from V and 2 from J, leaving 13 bases between them. The CDR3 extends over 14 amino acids. The CDR3 region is CAITSGITTDTQYF. CDR3 in DNA: TGTGCCATCACCTCGGGAATTACCACAGATACGCAGTATTTT.

This clonotype was seen only a few times. This chain joins TRBV14 and TRBJ1-3, with D tentatively TRBD1 (6 bases). The CDR3 consists of 14 residues. Trimming removed 4 bases from V and 7 bases from J, with 14 bases in between. Germline CDR1 SGHDN, CDR2 FVKESK. The CDR3 DNA reads TGTGCCAGCAGCCGCCGCCCAGGGGTTAACACCATATATTTT. Protein sequence: CASSRRPGVNTIYF.

J is TRBJ1-1 and V is TRBV5-5; D call uncertain. V shed 0 bases and J shed 5 bases, with 14 bases lying between them. In germline, CDR1 is SGHKS, CDR2 YYEKEE (reference sequence). The CDR3 has 15 amino acids. In DNA, the CDR3 is TGTGCCAGCAGCTTGGGTGACAAGAGAGGGACTGAAGCTTTCTTT. It codes for CASSLGDKRGTEAFF.

This clonotype was found many times. The V and J genes are TRBV20-1 and TRBJ2-3; D not certain. The V gene's germline CDR1 is DFQATT and CDR2 SNEGSKA (reference sequence). V was clipped by 0 bases and J by 0 bases, with 22 bases between them. This CDR3 comprises 19 residues. CDR3 residues: CSARDVKGGDLTSTDTQYF. DNA of the CDR3: TGCAGTGCTAGAGACGTAAAGGGCGGTGATTTGACTAGCACAGATACGCAGTATTTT.

There are many counts of this clonotype. The chain links TRBV28 to TRBJ1-4, with 8 bases that match TRBD1. CDR1 is MDHEN, CDR2 SYDVKM, per germline. There are 13 residues in the CDR3. J lost 11 bases, V lost 2 bases, and 4 bases had no gene match. The CDR3 nucleotides read TGTGCCAGCAGTTTACCCCGACAGGGGAAACTGTTTTTT. Protein product: CASSLPRQGKLFF.

This clonotype was detected ten times or more. The chain recombines TRBV7-9 with TRBJ1-1; possibly TRBD1 for D (6 bases). Germline V gene sequence: CDR1 SEHNR, CDR2 FQNEAQ (reference sequence). The CDR3 consists of 14 residues. The germline V and J ends were trimmed by 8 bases and 1 base, with 14 bases remaining between them. The CDR3 here is CASGFSGANTEAFF. CDR3 sequence (DNA): TGTGCCAGCGGATTCTCAGGGGCGAACACTGAAGCTTTCTTT.

The chain has TRBV4-2 and TRBJ2-7; no reliable D call. CDR1 and CDR2 (germline): LGHNA, YNFKEQ. The length of the CDR3 is 12 residues. V lost 1 base, J lost 3 bases, and 4 bases lay in between. The CDR3 nucleotides are TGTGCCAGCAGCCAAGTCGGCTACGAGCAGTACTTC. Translating gives CASSQVGYEQYF.

The CDR3 spells CASSLGLAVTEAFF. The CDR3 DNA follows: TGTGCCAGCAGTCTGGGACTAGCCGTCACTGAAGCTTTCTTT. This rearrangement joins TRBV2 to TRBJ1-1, with D possibly matching TRBD1 (5 bases). The CDR3 is 14 amino acids. Trimming removed 5 bases at V and 4 bases at J, with 14 bases between. CDR1 and CDR2 from the germline V gene are SNHLY and FYNNEI.

This clonotype appeared a few times. The chain couples TRBV20-1 to TRBJ1-5; 9 bases are a match to TRBD1. The CDR3 loop spans 13 amino acids. Trimming took 4 bases from V and 5 from J; bases not matched to a gene: 3. Germline CDR1 and CDR2: DFQATT and SNEGSKA (reference sequence). The DNA for the CDR3 is TGCAGTGCTATAGACAGGGGGGATCAGCCCCAGCATTTT. It yields the protein CSAIDRGDQPQHF.

For this clonotype: This may stem from a read error, because a much larger clone lies one nucleotide away. The chain links TRBV6-2 or TRBV6-3 to TRBJ2-4, with D unclear. This CDR3 is 11 amino acids long. The germline V gene encodes CDR1 MNHEY and CDR2 SVGEGT. The CDR3 loop is CAGSPKNIQYF. For the CDR3, the DNA is TGTGCCGGCAGTCCCAAAAACATTCAGTACTTC.

As regards this clonotype: The junction shows a germline mismatch at one end, possibly a read error. The V gene is TRBV30, the J gene TRBJ1-1; D is undetermined. Germline V gene data show CDR1 as GTSNPN and CDR2 as SVGIG (reference sequence). CDR3 length equals 12 residues. CDR3 sequence reads: CVWSVGPWEAFF. DNA for the CDR3: TGTGTCTGGAGTGTAGGGCCCTGGGAAGCTTTCTTT.

This clonotype was recorded at least ten times. The chain carries TRBV2 and TRBJ2-1; D ambiguous. The germline gives CDR1 SNHLY, CDR2 FYNNEI. This CDR3 is 10 amino acids long. The germline V and J ends were trimmed by 3 bases and 8 bases, with 2 bases remaining between them. This chain's CDR3 is CASSEYEQFF. In DNA, the CDR3 is TGTGCCAGCAGTGAGTATGAGCAGTTCTTC.

This clonotype has just a few counts. The V gene is TRBV7-2, the J gene TRBJ1-1; D remains ambiguous. In germline, CDR1 is SGHTA, CDR2 FQGNSA. This CDR3 is built from 14 residues. Trimming pared 1 base from V and 3 bases from J, leaving 9 bases between. CDR3 coding DNA: TGTGCCAGCAGCTTAGTGTTCGGCGACACTGAAGCTTTCTTT. Encoded protein: CASSLVFGDTEAFF.

This clonotype was counted at least ten times. The gene calls are TRBV5-4 and TRBJ2-6; D is undetermined. CDR3 size: 15 residues. The V and J ends lost 9 bases and 0 bases respectively, with 13 bases between them. Germline CDR1 reads SGHNT; CDR2 reads YYREEE (reference sequence). The CDR3 DNA reads as TGTGCCACCCGGGCGGCGGCCTCTGGGGCCAACGTCCTGACTTTC. It encodes CATRAAASGANVLTF.

This clonotype was counted a few times. This rearrangement joins TRBV28 to TRBJ2-3; D remains ambiguous. Trimming shortened V by 2 bases and J by 0 bases, and 12 bases separated the two germline ends. The length of the CDR3 is 16 residues. Germline V CDR1 and CDR2: MDHEN, SYDVKM. The CDR3 reads CASSLTGVRSTDTQYF. For the CDR3, the DNA is TGTGCCAGCAGTTTAACCGGAGTTCGGAGCACAGATACGCAGTATTTT.

This clonotype was detected only a few times. This chain uses TRBV7-9 with TRBJ2-1; a possible D gene is TRBD2 (5 bases). Trimming stripped 5 bases from V and 10 bases from J, with 9 bases between. The CDR3 is 11 amino acids. CDR1 is SEHNR and CDR2 is FQNEAQ in the germline V gene (reference sequence). The CDR3 coding sequence is TGTGCCAGCAGCACCGGAGGAGAGCAGTTCTTC. Its protein is CASSTGGEQFF.

The chain is built from TRBV9 and TRBJ1-5; D is unclear. Germline assignment: CDR1 SGDLS and CDR2 YYNGEE. This CDR3 contains 14 residues. V gave up 4 bases and J gave up 3 bases, with 11 bases separating them. In DNA, the CDR3 is TGTGCCAGCAGCCCCCGTCCAGACAATCAGCCCCAGCATTTT. Translation gives CASSPRPDNQPQHF.

In its sample, this clonotype was seen many times. This chain connects TRBV18 to TRBJ2-7; TRBD2 matches 12 bases. V dropped 1 base and J dropped 6; count of bases not matched to a gene: 4. This CDR3 is built from 15 residues. Germline V gene lookup returns CDR1 KGHSH and CDR2 LQKENI. The CDR3 sequence: CASSPQASGRGEQYF. The CDR3 DNA follows: TGTGCCAGCTCACCACAAGCTAGCGGGAGGGGCGAGCAGTACTTC.

This clonotype has a count of ten or more. This chain links TRBV28 with TRBJ2-3, with 7 bases that match TRBD1. The J segment lost 2 bases and the V segment lost 6 bases, leaving 17 bases of the junction unmatched. This CDR3 has 18 residues. Germline lookup yields CDR1 MDHEN and CDR2 SYDVKM. CDR3 in amino acids: CASSYKANLGQYTDTQYF. The CDR3, as DNA: TGTGCCAGCAGCTACAAAGCCAACTTGGGACAGTACACAGATACGCAGTATTTT. The variable domain in full, completed from reference TRBV28 and TRBJ2-3, reads DVKVTQSSRYLVKRTGEKVFLECVQDMDHENMFWYRQDPGLGLRLIYFSYDVKMKEKGDIPEGYSVSREKKERFSLILESASTNQTSMYLCASSYKANLGQYTDTQYFGPGTRLTVL.